Below are 16 T cell receptor beta chains sequenced from a single sample in a study of blood T cell repertoires in COVID-19. Using immunoSEQ multiplex PCR, the repertoire was profiled, and TCRdb retains in-frame clones only, with some absent. Here the sample spans about 64,000 clones, more than 80% being singletons. The sample taken for sequencing was peripheral blood. The origin of the receptors is a woman aged 80 or older with active COVID-19.

This chain joins TRBV5-1 and TRBJ2-1; possible D gene TRBD1, 5 bases. The V end lost 0 bases, the J end lost 10 bases, and 17 bases lay between the germline ends. The length of the CDR3 is 15 residues. Germline-derived CDR1 and CDR2 are SGHRS and YFSETQ. The CDR3 bases are TGCGCCAGCAGCTTGGATGGGGCGCTTGTACCCGAGCAGTTCTTC. Protein sequence: CASSLDGALVPEQFF.

The gene calls are TRBV19 and TRBJ2-2, with 8 nucleotides matching TRBD1. Germline trimming cut 5 bases from V and 2 bases from J; bases unmatched to any gene: 4. The germline CDR1 and CDR2 sequences are LNHDA and SQIVND (reference sequence). The CDR3 extends over 15 amino acids. CDR3 sequence (DNA): TGTGCCAGTAGTGTGGGACAGGCTAACACCGGGGAGCTGTTTTTT. Translation: CASSVGQANTGELFF.

This chain joins TRBV6-6 and TRBJ2-5; 8 bases map to TRBD2. J gave up 5 bases and V 2 bases, and 4 bases lay outside the gene matches. CDR3 length: 14 amino acids. The V gene's germline CDR1 is MNHNY and CDR2 SVGAGI (reference sequence). CDR3 in amino acids: CASSYTPGGETQYF. As DNA, the CDR3 is TGTGCCAGCAGTTACACCCCGGGAGGGGAGACCCAGTACTTC.

The genes are TRBV3-1 (or the pseudogene TRBV3-2) and TRBJ1-5; the D is unclear. The germline V gene has CDR1 LGHDT and CDR2 YNNKEL (reference sequence). V gave up 3 bases and J gave up 5 bases, with 11 bases separating them. There are 14 residues in the CDR3. The CDR3 DNA reads as TGTGCCAGCAGCCATGCCGGGTCGGATCAGCCCCAGCATTTT. This sequence encodes CASSHAGSDQPQHF.

The gene calls are TRBV15 and TRBJ1-2, with D possibly being TRBD1 (5 bases). CDR1 and CDR2 (germline): LNHNV, YYDKDF (reference sequence). The CDR3 is made up of 16 amino acids. The V end lost 0 bases, the J end lost 5 bases, and 16 bases lay between the germline ends. The CDR3 loop reads CATSRDRVQTMYGYTF. CDR3 nucleotides: TGTGCCACCAGCAGAGACAGGGTTCAAACTATGTATGGCTACACCTTC.

This clone was observed a handful of times. This chain connects TRBV28 to TRBJ2-7; D call uncertain. The ends were cut back, 1 base at V and 3 bases at J, with 7 bases in the middle. The CDR3 is 13 amino acids. Per the germline V gene, CDR1 is MDHEN and CDR2 is SYDVKM. The CDR3 bases are TGTGCCAGCAGTTTATCGGGTAACTACGAGCAGTACTTC. Encoded protein: CASSLSGNYEQYF.

The rearrangement links TRBV21-1 to TRBJ1-1; the D call TRBD1 from the table was never checked on the DNA. TRBV21-1 is marked as a pseudogene. This CDR3 contains 13 residues. CDR3: CASSRRDSTEAFF. CDR3 in DNA: TGTGCCAGCAGCAGAAGGGACAGCACTGAAGCTTTCTTT.

The rearrangement links TRBV27 to TRBJ2-5; TRBD2 might be the D (6 bases). The germline gives CDR1 MNHEY, CDR2 SMNVEV (reference sequence). The CDR3 extends over 14 amino acids. The V end was cut by 4 bases, the J end by 2 bases, with 11 bases between. DNA for the CDR3: TGTGCCAGCAGTTCTCTAGCGAGTCAAGAGACCCAGTACTTC. Translated, it gives CASSSLASQETQYF.

The chain combines TRBV2 with TRBJ2-1, with no clear D. Germline loops: CDR1 SNHLY, CDR2 FYNNEI. The CDR3 loop spans 15 amino acids. V dropped 6 bases and J dropped 0 bases, with 12 bases sitting between them. The CDR3 region is CASSQDSSSYNEQFF. For the CDR3, the DNA is TGTGCCAGCAGCCAAGACTCCAGCTCCTACAATGAGCAGTTCTTC.

The chain joins TRBV4-1 to TRBJ2-5; 7 bases are a match to TRBD1. V gave up 2 bases and J gave up 1 base; unmatched junction bases: 7. The V gene's germline CDR1 is MGHRA and CDR2 YSYEKL. The CDR3 runs to 16 residues. Written as DNA, the CDR3 is TGCGCCAGCAGCCAACAAGGACAGGTTCCCCAAGAGACCCAGTACTTC. It specifies CASSQQGQVPQETQYF.

The rearrangement joins TRBV28 to TRBJ1-5; D might be TRBD1 (5 bases). V was pared by 7 bases and J by 1 base, with 23 bases between. Germline-derived CDR1 and CDR2 are MDHEN and SYDVKM. The CDR3 is 18 residues long. CDR3 residues: CASTYAHETALSNQPQHF. CDR3 in DNA: TGTGCCAGCACCTACGCCCACGAGACAGCCCTAAGCAATCAGCCCCAGCATTTT.

V and J are TRBV3-1 (or the pseudogene TRBV3-2) and TRBJ2-3, with 11 bases identical to TRBD2. The V gene end was trimmed by 6 bases and the J gene end by 1 base; junction bases not matched to a gene: 12. Germline V gene data show CDR1 as LGHDT and CDR2 as YNNKEL (reference sequence). The CDR3 consists of 18 residues. In DNA, the CDR3 is TGTGCCAGCAGTCGTACTAGCGGGAGTTGGTCTGGCACAGATACGCAGTATTTT. Protein: CASSRTSGSWSGTDTQYF.

V gene TRBV14 combines with J gene TRBJ2-1; 10 nucleotides align to TRBD2. The CDR3 has 16 amino acids. Germline lookup yields CDR1 SGHDN and CDR2 FVKESK. Trimming cost V 5 bases and J 10 bases; bases outside gene matches: 14. DNA of the CDR3: TGTGCCAGCAGCGGAAGGGGGTTAGCGGGAGGTTCAGAGCAGTTCTTC. It is translated as CASSGRGLAGGSEQFF.

V and J are TRBV6-1 and TRBJ1-1; D call uncertain. The CDR3 has 15 residues. Per the germline V gene, CDR1 is MNHNS and CDR2 is SASEGT. V was pared by 0 bases and J by 8 bases, with 16 bases between. The CDR3 DNA is TGTGCCAGCAGTGAAGCAATCACGGGGAGAATGGAAGCTTTCTTT. Encoded protein: CASSEAITGRMEAFF.

V and J are TRBV28 and TRBJ1-3, with TRBD1 identical over 11 bases. CDR3 size: 18 residues. Germline trimming cut 5 bases from V and 0 bases from J; bases unmatched to any gene: 9. Germline-derived CDR1 and CDR2 are MDHEN and SYDVKM. CDR3 amino acids: CASSIRPGTGGSGNTIYF. The CDR3, as DNA: TGTGCCAGCAGTATCCGTCCCGGGACAGGGGGCTCTGGAAACACCATATATTTT. The full variable domain, in which reference TRBV28 and TRBJ1-3 provide the parts outside the CDR3, is DVKVTQSSRYLVKRTGEKVFLECVQDMDHENMFWYRQDPGLGLRLIYFSYDVKMKEKGDIPEGYSVSREKKERFSLILESASTNQTSMYLCASSIRPGTGGSGNTIYFGEGSWLTVV.

For the CDR3, the DNA is TGTGCCAGCGGGCGTGGCATGAACACTGAAGCTTTCTTT. The encoded protein is CASGRGMNTEAFF. The chain links TRBV7-9 to TRBJ1-1; D gene ambiguous. This CDR3 is built from 13 residues. The germline CDR1 and CDR2 sequences are SEHNR and FQNEAQ (reference sequence). V dropped 8 bases and J dropped 0 bases, with 10 bases sitting between them.